This T cell receptor (beta chain) was recovered during a study of control samples from healthy donors and cancer patients. The CDR3 has 13 residues. Germline V lookup: CDR1 SQVTM, CDR2 ANQGSEA. V was pared by 5 bases and J by 1 base, with 9 bases between. Sequencing used immunoSEQ multiplex PCR; TCRdb keeps in-frame clones, though not all of them. The top ten clones hold roughly 5.7% of a sample with 57,000 or so clones, roughly 89% of them seen once. This receptor was taken from a man between 60 and 75 years old with colorectal cancer. The sequenced material came from PBMCs. This chain uses TRBV29-1 with TRBJ1-5; unclear D gene. The CDR3 reads CSVLWGSNQPQHF. The CDR3 nucleotides are TGCAGCGTTTTGTGGGGAAGCAATCAGCCCCAGCATTTT.